This TCR beta chain was captured in a study of blood T cell repertoires in COVID-19. The wider study: Samples taken during acute and convalescent COVID-19 were collected in the United States, Italy and Spain. PBMCs, B-cell-depleted T cells, or T cells were the source of the cDNA or gDNA that made up the material.

Between the trimmed V and J ends, which lost 7 bases and 5 bases, there was a span of 20 bases. CDR3 size: 16 residues. The germline V gene encodes CDR1 LNHDA and CDR2 SQIVND (reference sequence). Original analysis: Reference gene primer amplification gave estimated nucleated cell counts. Profiling relied on immunoSEQ multiplex PCR, and the TCRdb table lists in-frame clones only, not all of them. D and trimming were read from the DNA, whereas the V and J calls and clone size are those reported in that table. This sample has fewer than 300,000 clones; over 75% occur once, and the top ten carry around 7.8%.

This clonotype was obtained from a human donor in a cohort sampled during active COVID-19. The sequencing sample was made of peripheral blood. The chain couples TRBV19 to TRBJ2-2; tentative D call: TRBD2 (6 bases). CDR3 amino acids: CASKGLTGRGTGELFF. The CDR3, as DNA: TGTGCCAGTAAGGGCTTGACGGGCCGGGGGACCGGGGAGCTGTTTTTT.